The entry that follows covers one T cell receptor (beta chain) sequence. The antigen is unknown. CDR1 and CDR2 (germline): SGHTA, FQGTGA. The ends lost 5 bases at V and 1 base at J; junction bases unmatched: 12. The CDR3 sequence is 19 residues long. This record comes from a study of T cell repertoires in cytomegalovirus infection. For the study at large: Evidence of both CMV infection and a matching HLA type came from public TCR beta signatures.

Study-level findings and limits: What dominated the ex vivo response were HLA-C-restricted CMV-specific TCR beta clonotypes. Summed public TCR beta family frequency identified CMV carriers bearing the relevant HLA.

TCRdb ran MiXCR on the reads and lists one entry per CDR3 protein. The table lists 200,000 to 250,000 distinct CDR3 sequences, around 40% of them singletons. V gene TRBV7-3 combines with J gene TRBJ2-7; 15 nucleotides line up with TRBD2. This material consisted of CD8+ T cells from cultured PBMCs, taken from culture after CMV antigen stimulation. The origin of this receptor is a human donor in good health (CMV status not recorded). Some clones in this sample may be carry-over from other donors' samples. The CDR3 nucleotides read TGTGCCAGCAGCGGCCTCGCGGGACTAGCGGGAGGAAGATCCTACGAGCAGTACTTC. Protein: CASSGLAGLAGGRSYEQYF.